Following are 23 T cell receptor beta chains from one sample sequenced in a study of T cell responses to AZD1222 COVID-19 vaccine (dated by TCRdb to about 2021). Interpreted using the paper, the time point label stands for: about 28 days (+/-7) after the second vaccine dose. Libraries came from the immunoSEQ multiplex PCR assay. TCRdb mirrors the immuneACCESS table, restricted to in-frame sequences. Some clones are absent from its copies; in checked studies, under half trace to an unresolved V gene, and the reason for the others is unknown. This sample lists approximately 140,000 clones; approximately 87% were detected once. In total, the top ten clones hold 1.5% to 2% of the sample. Sequences were derived from peripheral blood, sampled 28 days after the second AZD1222 dose. These receptors all come from an adult who received the AZD1222 COVID-19 vaccine.

This chain uses TRBV19 with TRBJ1-5; D is unresolved. From germline, CDR1 is LNHDA and CDR2 SQIVND (reference sequence). V gave up 7 bases and J gave up 10 bases, with 20 bases separating them. This CDR3 contains 14 residues. CDR3 DNA: TGTGCCAGTAACATAGGGCCTCGTCCCTCCCCCCAGCATTTT. This sequence encodes CASNIGPRPSPQHF.

The chain combines TRBV28 with TRBJ2-3; 8 bases match TRBD1. Trimming took 5 bases from V and 0 from J; bases not matched to a gene: 4. The CDR3 spans 15 residues. CDR1 and CDR2 from the germline V gene are MDHEN and SYDVKM. The CDR3 DNA reads TGTGCCAGCAGTCGACAGGGGTCTAGCACAGATACGCAGTATTTT. Translated: CASSRQGSSTDTQYF.

The V call is TRBV6-2 or TRBV6-3, the J call TRBJ2-2; unclear D gene. Germline V gene sequence: CDR1 MNHEY, CDR2 SVGEGT. The CDR3 runs to 15 residues. V lost 3 bases and J 5 bases, leaving 13 bases between the germline ends. The CDR3 region has the DNA TGTGCCAGCAGTTATGCCGCGTTAAGTACCGGGGAGCTGTTTTTT. Amino acids: CASSYAALSTGELFF.

V usage is TRBV14 and J usage is TRBJ1-2, with D unresolved. The V gene's germline CDR1 is SGHDN and CDR2 FVKESK. The CDR3 covers 15 residues. The ends were cut back, 0 bases at V and 8 bases at J, with 16 bases in the middle. The CDR3 here is CASSQDYGTQSGYTF. The DNA for the CDR3 is TGTGCCAGCAGCCAAGATTACGGTACGCAGTCGGGCTACACCTTC. The full variable domain, in which reference TRBV14 and TRBJ1-2 provide the parts outside the CDR3, is EAGVTQFPSHSVIEKGQTVTLRCDPISGHDNLYWYRRVMGKEIKFLLHFVKESKQDESGMPNNRFLAERTGGTYSTLKVQPAELEDSGVYFCASSQDYGTQSGYTFGSGTRLTVV.

The chain links TRBV2 to TRBJ1-1; no clear D. V was clipped by 3 bases and J by 1 base, with 12 bases between them. The germline V gene encodes CDR1 SNHLY and CDR2 FYNNEI. The CDR3 extends over 15 amino acids. CDR3: CASSEAAASNTEAFF. The CDR3 DNA follows: TGTGCCAGCAGTGAGGCGGCAGCATCGAACACTGAAGCTTTCTTT.

This CDR3 reads CASSEGRGQPQHF. CDR3 DNA: TGTGCCAGCAGTGAGGGGCGCGGGCAGCCCCAGCATTTT. The chain carries TRBV2 and TRBJ1-5, with D possibly TRBD1 on 5 matching bases. Trimming took 3 bases from V and 7 from J, leaving 10 bases between them. Germline lookup yields CDR1 SNHLY and CDR2 FYNNEI. CDR3 length: 13 residues.

V gene TRBV5-4 combines with J gene TRBJ2-5; the D is unclear. This CDR3 spans 16 amino acids. Looked up from germline, CDR1 is SGHNT and CDR2 is YYREEE (reference sequence). The ends were cut back, 4 bases at V and 2 bases at J, with 18 bases in the middle. The CDR3 nucleotides read TGTGCCAGCAGCCCGCCTGCGGTGATAGGGCAAGAGACCCAGTACTTC. Protein: CASSPPAVIGQETQYF.

The chain combines TRBV3-1 (or the pseudogene TRBV3-2) with TRBJ1-6, with no clear D. The length of the CDR3 is 12 residues. Trimming cost V 4 bases and J 8 bases, with 6 bases left between them. Germline-derived CDR1 and CDR2 are LGHDT and YNNKEL (reference sequence). CDR3 coding DNA: TGTGCCAGCAGCCGTGCCGATTCACCCCTCCACTTT. It specifies CASSRADSPLHF.

The V call is TRBV18, the J call TRBJ2-6, with D perhaps matching TRBD1 (6 bases). The V gene lost 3 bases and the J gene lost 4 bases, with 10 bases spanning the gap. The CDR3 extends over 15 amino acids. Germline-derived CDR1 and CDR2 are KGHSH and LQKENI. The CDR3 spells CASSPSGAGANVLTF. The DNA of the CDR3 is TGTGCCAGCTCACCGTCAGGGGCGGGGGCCAACGTCCTGACTTTC.

The rearrangement links TRBV18 to TRBJ2-7; no clear D gene. The ends were cut back, 2 bases at V and 0 bases at J, with 8 bases in the middle. Looked up from germline, CDR1 is KGHSH and CDR2 is LQKENI. The CDR3 has 14 amino acids. CDR3 protein: CASSPFDNSYEQYF. The CDR3 DNA reads as TGTGCCAGCTCACCATTTGACAACTCCTACGAGCAGTACTTC.

The V call is TRBV13, the J call TRBJ1-1; D call uncertain. CDR3 length: 15 residues. Germline values: CDR1 PRHDT, CDR2 FYEKMQ (reference sequence). The germline V and J ends were trimmed by 4 bases and 3 bases, with 15 bases remaining between them. The CDR3, as DNA: TGTGCCAGCAGCTCTCGACGGACGAAGGACACTGAAGCTTTCTTT. Its translation: CASSSRRTKDTEAFF.

The table lists this clone with a count of one. The rearrangement joins TRBV18 to TRBJ2-7; tentatively, D is TRBD2 (5 bases). This CDR3 spans 14 amino acids. With 3 bases removed from V and 0 bases from J, the gap between germline ends came to 9 bases. The germline V gene encodes CDR1 KGHSH and CDR2 LQKENI. CDR3 sequence reads: CASSPTGSSYEQYV. Written as DNA, the CDR3 is TGTGCCAGCTCACCTACGGGGAGCTCCTACGAGCAGTACGTC.

This chain connects TRBV29-1 to TRBJ1-2, with 9 positions matching TRBD1. CDR3 length equals 15 residues. Per the germline V gene, CDR1 is SQVTM and CDR2 is ANQGSEA. With 5 bases clipped from V and 9 bases from J, the junction kept 16 bases outside the gene matches. CDR3 bases: TGCAGCGTTTACACAACCGGGACAGGGAGCATCAGCTACACCTTC. It translates to CSVYTTGTGSISYTF.

The rearrangement links TRBV6-2 or TRBV6-3 to TRBJ2-3, with D possibly called TRBD1 or TRBD2 (5 bases each). CDR3 length: 18 residues. The ends were cut back, 2 bases at V and 0 bases at J, with 18 bases in the middle. CDR1 is MNHEY, CDR2 SVGEGT, per germline. The CDR3 DNA follows: TGTGCCAGCAGTTACCCAGTAGGGACGTCCGCCAGCACAGATACGCAGTATTTT. It yields the protein CASSYPVGTSASTDTQYF.

The genes are TRBV7-9 and TRBJ1-4; TRBD1 is a possible D gene (6 bases). Germline-derived CDR1 and CDR2 are SEHNR and FQNEAQ (reference sequence). The CDR3 covers 15 residues. The V end lost 0 bases, the J end lost 5 bases, and 10 bases lay between the germline ends. The DNA of the CDR3 is TGTGCCAGCAGCTTAGCCCTGGACAGAAATGAAAAACTGTTTTTT. Translated: CASSLALDRNEKLFF.

In this sample, this clone turned up once. The chain has TRBV7-9 and TRBJ2-7; 12 bases fit TRBD2. Germline V gene lookup returns CDR1 SEHNR and CDR2 FQNEAQ (reference sequence). With 5 bases clipped from V and 4 bases from J, the junction kept 9 bases outside the gene matches. The CDR3 contains 16 residues. CDR3 in amino acids: CASSRALAGGLYEQYF. The CDR3 region has the DNA TGTGCCAGCAGCCGCGCACTAGCGGGAGGTTTGTACGAGCAGTACTTC.

The CDR3: CASSLQGDYEQFF. In DNA form, the CDR3 reads TGCGCCAGCAGCTTACAGGGGGACTATGAGCAGTTCTTC. The chain recombines TRBV5-1 with TRBJ2-1; 8 nucleotides agree with TRBD1. This CDR3 is 13 amino acids long. Germline CDR1 is SGHRS and CDR2 is YFSETQ. V lost 2 bases, J lost 8 bases, and 3 bases stayed unmatched.

The chain uses TRBV18 and TRBJ2-7; no clear D. Germline V gene lookup returns CDR1 KGHSH and CDR2 LQKENI. CDR3 length: 12 residues. V was clipped by 3 bases and J by 7 bases, with 10 bases between them. The CDR3 loop is CASSPLSEEQYF. The DNA of the CDR3 is TGTGCCAGCTCACCGCTCTCCGAGGAGCAGTACTTC.

The genes are TRBV28 and TRBJ1-4, with D unresolved. The V gene's germline CDR1 is MDHEN and CDR2 SYDVKM. The CDR3 covers 13 residues. Trimming pared 5 bases from V and 5 bases from J, leaving 9 bases between. The CDR3 region has the DNA TGTGCCAGCAGTCCGGGCGGGAATGAAAAACTGTTTTTT. Amino acid sequence: CASSPGGNEKLFF.

V usage is TRBV27 and J usage is TRBJ1-5; maybe TRBD1 (5 bases). The CDR3 runs 15 residues. V was cut by 2 bases and J by 3 bases, with 11 bases left in between. Per the germline V gene, CDR1 is MNHEY and CDR2 is SMNVEV (reference sequence). The CDR3 protein is CASSLRAGFNQPQHF. Here the CDR3 DNA reads TGTGCCAGCAGTTTACGGGCAGGGTTCAATCAGCCCCAGCATTTT.

J is TRBJ1-6 and V is TRBV5-8; unclear D gene. V was trimmed by 1 base and J by 10 bases, leaving 3 bases between them. From germline, CDR1 is SGHTS and CDR2 YDEGEE. CDR3 size: 11 residues. The CDR3 DNA sequence: TGTGCCAGCAGCTTGCACTCACCCCTCCACTTT. This encodes CASSLHSPLHF.

A single count supports this clone. The rearrangement uses TRBV7-9 and TRBJ2-2; D unclear. The CDR3 runs to 13 residues. Per the germline V gene, CDR1 is SEHNR and CDR2 is FQNEAQ (reference sequence). V was trimmed by 4 bases and J by 3 bases, leaving 6 bases between them. CDR3 sequence reads: CASSSTDTGELFF. Written as DNA, the CDR3 is TGTGCCAGCAGCTCGACCGACACCGGGGAGCTGTTTTTT.

The CDR3 DNA is TGTGCCAGCAGTGAGGCACCGGGACAGGGACTTTTCAGGGTCTTCGGCTACACCTTC. This codes for CASSEAPGQGLFRVFGYTF. This chain uses TRBV2 with TRBJ1-2; 9 bases line up with TRBD1. Germline V gives CDR1 SNHLY, CDR2 FYNNEI. The CDR3 has 19 amino acids. V gave up 3 bases and J gave up 8 bases; unmatched junction bases: 22.